These T cell receptor beta chains were read from a single sample in a study of blood T cell repertoires in COVID-19. Clones were sequenced by immunoSEQ multiplex PCR, and TCRdb holds only the in-frame ones, with some missing. The sample records more than 300,000 clones, about 88% being singletons. Sequencing was done on a sample of PBMCs or T cells enriched from blood (not recorded which). The receptors shown here come from a woman between 18 and 30 years old who had recovered from COVID-19. Both conserved end residues are part of each CDR3. A D gene is named only where the DNA matches it firmly. Not all rows give a size; the values are once, few, many and, for expanded clones, a class.

d_gene: .
j_gene: TRBJ2-4
abundance: .
len: 16
v_gene: TRBV19
CDR3nt: TGTGCCAGTAGACCGGTGGAGGGGCTAGCCAAAAACATTCAGTACTTC
CDR3aa: CASRPVEGLAKNIQYF

d_gene: .
j_gene: TRBJ1-6
abundance: .
len: 14
v_gene: TRBV4-1
CDR3nt: TGCGCCAGCAGCCAAACAGTCTATAATTCACCCCTCCACTTT
CDR3aa: CASSQTVYNSPLHF

d_gene: .
j_gene: TRBJ1-4
abundance: .
len: 15
v_gene: TRBV7-9
CDR3nt: TGTGCCAGCAGCCCTGCGACAGGAGCGAGAGAAAAACTGTTTTTT
CDR3aa: CASSPATGAREKLFF

d_gene: .
j_gene: TRBJ2-3
abundance: .
len: 17
v_gene: TRBV6-1
CDR3nt: TGTGCCAGCAGTGAACTTTCTGGCGGGGGCTCCACAGATACGCAGTATTTT
CDR3aa: CASSELSGGGSTDTQYF

d_gene: TRBD1
j_gene: TRBJ1-5
abundance: once
len: 16
v_gene: TRBV18
CDR3nt: TGTGCCAGCTCACCGATCCAAACAGGGGGCGGTCAGCCCCAGCATTTT
CDR3aa: CASSPIQTGGGQPQHF

d_gene: .
j_gene: TRBJ2-4
abundance: .
len: 16
v_gene: TRBV4-3
CDR3nt: TGCGCCAGCAGCCAAGCCCTCGGAGTAGCCAAAAACATTCAGTACTTC
CDR3aa: CASSQALGVAKNIQYF

d_gene: TRBD1
j_gene: TRBJ1-4
abundance: .
len: 14
v_gene: TRBV28
CDR3nt: TGTGCCAGCAGTTTGGATTTGGACAGGGGAAAACTGTTTTTT
CDR3aa: CASSLDLDRGKLFF

d_gene: .
j_gene: TRBJ2-3
abundance: .
len: 15
v_gene: TRBV5-6
CDR3nt: TGTGCCAGCAGCTTCTCTGGCAGGGACACAGATACGCAGTATTTT
CDR3aa: CASSFSGRDTDTQYF

d_gene: .
j_gene: TRBJ1-3
abundance: once
len: 16
v_gene: TRBV9
CDR3nt: TGTGCCAGCAGCACTTTTGGGAGATCCTCTGGAAACACCATATATTTT
CDR3aa: CASSTFGRSSGNTIYF

d_gene: TRBD1
j_gene: TRBJ1-2
abundance: .
len: 16
v_gene: TRBV18
CDR3nt: TGTGCCAGCTCACCAGGGACAGGTCTCGGGGGCTATGGCTACACCTTC
CDR3aa: CASSPGTGLGGYGYTF

d_gene: TRBD2
j_gene: TRBJ2-1
abundance: once
len: 18
v_gene: TRBV5-1
CDR3nt: TGCGCCAGCAGCTTGGCGATACTAGCGGGGGGGCCGGTGGATGAGCAGTTCTTC
CDR3aa: CASSLAILAGGPVDEQFF

d_gene: TRBD1
j_gene: TRBJ1-5
abundance: .
len: 16
v_gene: TRBV3-1/TRBV3-2
CDR3nt: TGTGCCAGCAGCCATGGACAGGGTTTGAGCAATCAGCCCCAGCATTTT
CDR3aa: CASSHGQGLSNQPQHF

d_gene: TRBD2
j_gene: TRBJ2-7
abundance: .
len: 15
v_gene: TRBV11-2
CDR3nt: TGTGCCAGCAGTCCCGGCGGAGCGGGGGGCCACGAGCAGTACTTC
CDR3aa: CASSPGGAGGHEQYF

d_gene: TRBD1
j_gene: TRBJ1-2
abundance: .
len: 14
v_gene: TRBV7-2
CDR3nt: TGTGCCAGCAGCTCCGGGACAGGGGAGAGTGGCTACACCTTC
CDR3aa: CASSSGTGESGYTF

d_gene: .
j_gene: TRBJ2-2
abundance: .
len: 14
v_gene: TRBV6-5
CDR3nt: TGTGCCAGCAGTTATATGATAAACTCCGGGGAGCTGTTTTTT
CDR3aa: CASSYMINSGELFF

d_gene: TRBD1
j_gene: TRBJ1-2
abundance: .
len: 15
v_gene: TRBV7-2
CDR3nt: TGTGCCAGCAGCTTAGCGACAGGGGCGGGCTATGGCTACACCTTC
CDR3aa: CASSLATGAGYGYTF

d_gene: .
j_gene: TRBJ2-3
abundance: .
len: 12
v_gene: TRBV4-2
CDR3nt: TGTGCCAGCTCGTATGGCACAGATACGCAGTATTTT
CDR3aa: CASSYGTDTQYF

d_gene: TRBD1
j_gene: TRBJ2-7
abundance: .
len: 13
v_gene: TRBV5-5
CDR3nt: TGTGCCAGCAGCTGGACAGGGTCCTACGAGCAGTACTTC
CDR3aa: CASSWTGSYEQYF

d_gene: .
j_gene: TRBJ2-7
abundance: .
len: 15
v_gene: TRBV2
CDR3nt: TGTGCCAGCAGTGATCATCCGACTACGACCTACGAGCAGTACTTC
CDR3aa: CASSDHPTTTYEQYF

d_gene: TRBD1
j_gene: TRBJ2-7
abundance: .
len: 15
v_gene: TRBV7-9
CDR3nt: TGTGCCAGCAGCTTGACGGGGACAGGAAGGGACGAGCAGTACTTC
CDR3aa: CASSLTGTGRDEQYF

d_gene: .
j_gene: TRBJ2-7
abundance: .
len: 11
v_gene: TRBV30
CDR3nt: TGTGCCTGGGGTACAGGGTTTGAGCAGTACTTC
CDR3aa: CAWGTGFEQYF

d_gene: .
j_gene: TRBJ1-1
abundance: .
len: 14
v_gene: TRBV18
CDR3nt: TGTGCCAGCTCACCTCTCGGACAGCCCACTGAAGCTTTCTTT
CDR3aa: CASSPLGQPTEAFF

d_gene: .
j_gene: TRBJ2-7
abundance: .
len: 15
v_gene: TRBV24-1
CDR3nt: TGTGCCACCAGTGATTTGAAGGACAGCCCCTACGAGCAGTACTTC
CDR3aa: CATSDLKDSPYEQYF

d_gene: .
j_gene: TRBJ1-2
abundance: .
len: 15
v_gene: TRBV15
CDR3nt: TGTGCCACCAGCAGAGATGTGGGAGCTAACTATGGCTACACCTTC
CDR3aa: CATSRDVGANYGYTF

d_gene: TRBD2
j_gene: TRBJ2-3
abundance: .
len: 17
v_gene: TRBV7-2
CDR3nt: TGTGCCAGCAGCTTGAGACTAGCGGGGGCTAGCACAGATACGCAGTATTTT
CDR3aa: CASSLRLAGASTDTQYF

d_gene: .
j_gene: TRBJ2-7
abundance: .
len: 15
v_gene: TRBV5-6
CDR3nt: TGTGCCAGCAGCTTGAATCCAATAAGGGGTCTCGAGCAGTACTTC
CDR3aa: CASSLNPIRGLEQYF

d_gene: .
j_gene: TRBJ1-6
abundance: .
len: 16
v_gene: TRBV30
CDR3nt: TGTGCCTGGAGCGACGGGGGGAGCTCCTATAATTCACCCCTCCACTTT
CDR3aa: CAWSDGGSSYNSPLHF

d_gene: TRBD2
j_gene: TRBJ2-5
abundance: .
len: 14
v_gene: TRBV27
CDR3nt: TGTGCCAGCAGTTTTGGCGGGGGTGAAGAGACCCAGTACTTC
CDR3aa: CASSFGGGEETQYF

d_gene: TRBD1
j_gene: TRBJ2-7
abundance: .
len: 15
v_gene: TRBV9
CDR3nt: TGTGCCAGCAGCGCCGGACAGGGATGGGGGCACGAGCAGTACTTC
CDR3aa: CASSAGQGWGHEQYF

d_gene: TRBD1
j_gene: TRBJ2-1
abundance: .
len: 13
v_gene: TRBV19
CDR3nt: TGTGCCAGTAGTAAAACAGGGGGGAATGAGCAGTTCTTC
CDR3aa: CASSKTGGNEQFF

d_gene: .
j_gene: TRBJ1-2
abundance: once
len: 16
v_gene: TRBV9
CDR3nt: TGTGCCAGCAGCACGCCCAACCAGGGGACTAAGGGTGGCTACACCTTC
CDR3aa: CASSTPNQGTKGGYTF

d_gene: .
j_gene: TRBJ2-7
abundance: few
len: 14
v_gene: TRBV4-1
CDR3nt: TGCGCCAGCAGCCGCGGGACGGGATACTACGAGCAGTACTTC
CDR3aa: CASSRGTGYYEQYF

d_gene: .
j_gene: TRBJ2-7
abundance: once
len: 15
v_gene: TRBV24-1
CDR3nt: TGTGCCACCAGGATCCGGGACATAGGCTCCCCCGAGCAGTACTTC
CDR3aa: CATRIRDIGSPEQYF

d_gene: .
j_gene: TRBJ1-6
abundance: .
len: 21
v_gene: TRBV18
CDR3nt: TGTGCCAGCTCACCCCGAAACAGCGGTCGGGCCCAGAGCTCCTATAATTCACCCCTCCACTTT
CDR3aa: CASSPRNSGRAQSSYNSPLHF

d_gene: .
j_gene: TRBJ1-1
abundance: once
len: 15
v_gene: TRBV4-2
CDR3nt: TGTGCCAGCAGCCAAGCAAGGACACCGAACACTGAAGCTTTCTTT
CDR3aa: CASSQARTPNTEAFF

d_gene: TRBD1
j_gene: TRBJ2-1
abundance: .
len: 17
v_gene: TRBV13
CDR3nt: TGTGCCAGCAGCTTAGGCCCCGGGACAGGGGGCCGTGGTGAGCAGTTCTTC
CDR3aa: CASSLGPGTGGRGEQFF

d_gene: TRBD1
j_gene: TRBJ2-7
abundance: .
len: 13
v_gene: TRBV29-1
CDR3nt: TGCAGCGCCCGACAGGGGGTAGGCTACGAGCAGTACTTC
CDR3aa: CSARQGVGYEQYF

d_gene: .
j_gene: TRBJ1-2
abundance: .
len: 14
v_gene: TRBV30
CDR3nt: TGTGCCTGGAGTGCCGGGACATCAAGCTATGGCTACACCTTC
CDR3aa: CAWSAGTSSYGYTF

d_gene: .
j_gene: TRBJ1-4
abundance: .
len: 14
v_gene: TRBV2
CDR3nt: TGTGCCAGCAGCCTCGGACTGACTAATGAAAAACTGTTTTTT
CDR3aa: CASSLGLTNEKLFF

d_gene: TRBD1
j_gene: TRBJ1-6
abundance: .
len: 17
v_gene: TRBV7-8
CDR3nt: TGTGCCAGCAGCTTAGGCGTGCTTCATACAGGGGGTTCACCCCTCCACTTT
CDR3aa: CASSLGVLHTGGSPLHF

d_gene: TRBD2
j_gene: TRBJ2-3
abundance: .
len: 19
v_gene: TRBV6-4
CDR3nt: TGTGCCAGCAGTGACCCGGAGGGACTAGCGGGGCCCTGCACAGATACGCAGTATTTT
CDR3aa: CASSDPEGLAGPCTDTQYF

d_gene: TRBD1
j_gene: TRBJ1-1
abundance: .
len: 15
v_gene: TRBV6-5
CDR3nt: TGTGCCAGCAGTTACTCGGCAGGGGGGCGCACTGAAGCTTTCTTT
CDR3aa: CASSYSAGGRTEAFF

d_gene: TRBD1
j_gene: TRBJ2-5
abundance: once
len: 12
v_gene: TRBV19
CDR3nt: TGTGCCAAAAGACAGGGCCAAGAGACCCAGTACTTC
CDR3aa: CAKRQGQETQYF